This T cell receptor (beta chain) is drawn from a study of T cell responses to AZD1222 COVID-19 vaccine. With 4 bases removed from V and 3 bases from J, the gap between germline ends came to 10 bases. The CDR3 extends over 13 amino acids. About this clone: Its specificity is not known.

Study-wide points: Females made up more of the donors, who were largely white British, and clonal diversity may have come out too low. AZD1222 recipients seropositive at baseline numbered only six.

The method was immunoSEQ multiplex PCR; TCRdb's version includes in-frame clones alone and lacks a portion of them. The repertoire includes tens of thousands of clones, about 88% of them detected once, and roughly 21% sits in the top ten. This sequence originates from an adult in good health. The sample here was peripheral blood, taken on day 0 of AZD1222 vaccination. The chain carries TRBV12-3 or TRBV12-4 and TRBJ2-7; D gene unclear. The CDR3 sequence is CASSSQSRYEQYF. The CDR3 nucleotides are TGTGCCAGCAGTTCCCAGAGTCGCTACGAGCAGTACTTC.